The present entry profiles one T cell receptor beta chain with its context. The sample comes from a study of blood T cell repertoires in COVID-19. About the research overall: Some COVID-19 samples were acute and others convalescent; all came from the United States, Italy and Spain. From T cells, B-cell-depleted T cells, or PBMCs came the material, which was cDNA or gDNA.

In the study's own analysis: Reference gene primer amplification gave nucleated cell count estimates. Method: immunoSEQ multiplex PCR; TCRdb's copy keeps in-frame clones and lacks some. Clone size and the V and J calls come from that table; the DNA yielded D and trimming. The sample comprises about 300,000 clones, roughly 89% of which are singletons, and around 1.9% rests with the top ten. The clonotype originates from a woman in her 30s with COVID-19, enrolled during active disease. The sample comprised peripheral blood.

CDR3 nucleotide sequence: TGTGCCAGCAGTTTGGAGGGGGCTGGCGAGCAGTACTTC. It codes for CASSLEGAGEQYF. The chain combines TRBV12-3 or TRBV12-4 with TRBJ2-7, with D possibly TRBD1 on 7 matching bases. The length of the CDR3 is 13 residues. The V end was cut by 3 bases, the J end by 6 bases, with 12 bases between.